This T cell receptor (beta chain) originates from a study of blood T cell repertoires in COVID-19. Study context: Samples taken during acute and convalescent COVID-19 were collected in the United States, Italy and Spain. PBMCs, B-cell-depleted T cells, or T cells were the source of the cDNA or gDNA that made up the material.

In the original workflow: By means of reference gene primer amplification, nucleated cell counts were estimated. The method was immunoSEQ multiplex PCR; TCRdb's version includes in-frame clones alone and lacks a portion of them. V, J and clone size are those of that table, while D and trimming were read from the DNA. The table shows some 220,000 clones, with about three quarters occurring only once. This clone has more than one count but fewer than ten. This TCR was sampled from a woman aged 70 to 79 with acute or convalescent COVID-19. The specimen was peripheral blood.

The CDR3 loop reads CAISGDSGYGYTF. In DNA form, the CDR3 reads TGTGCCATCAGTGGGGACAGTGGCTATGGCTACACCTTC. The genes are TRBV10-3 and TRBJ1-2, with 7 bases aligning to TRBD1. Looked up from germline, CDR1 is ENHRY and CDR2 is SYGVKD. The junction had 3 bases not matched to a gene; V was cut back by 4 bases and J by 4 bases. CDR3 length: 13 residues.